This TCR beta chain was sequenced during a study of identical twins (dated by TCRdb to about 2016). Study-wide context: The study deep-sequenced TCR alpha and beta repertoires from monozygotic twins, unrelated adults of various ages and cord blood to test whether fetal clonotypes persist. To rule out contamination, the twin experiments were replicated at different times with different library preparation protocols.

Library preparation was by 5' RACE. Sequencing instrument: Illumina HiSeq 2000. A universal primer binding site was introduced by template switching, and a unique molecular identifier was present in the final cDNA, enabling accurate counting of TCR cDNA molecules. First-strand cDNA for TCR alpha and beta chains was synthesized from specific primers in the conserved constant-segment region. To control for contamination, every cDNA library was double barcoded, receiving both a SMART-Mk sample barcode and Illumina barcodes. Two successive PCR steps introduced TruSeq adapter sequences along with Illumina sample barcodes. The Illumina HiSeq platform was used with custom primers to sequence TCR alpha and beta cDNA libraries. Per the original workflow: Unique molecular identifiers were extracted from raw reads with MiGEC, and CDR3 positions were determined with MiXCR. Recombination models were inferred per individual with the repgenHMM and IGoR tools using an EM algorithm. The tcR package in R was used for shared clonotype analysis, with sharing normalized by the product of cloneset sizes. To study raw recombination free of thymic and clonal selection effects, out-of-frame nonproductive sequences were analyzed. TCRdb trimmed the raw reads at Q25, called clones with MiXCR and kept productive beta chains. Rows with one shared CDR3 protein collapse into an entry with the most common genes and DNA. The V and J calls here are based on TCRdb, not the publication. The sample table holds around 1.7 million distinct CDR3 sequences, of which under 35% were seen once. The ten largest account for around 0.25% of the sample.

All donors were healthy Caucasians. With regard to this clonotype: The antigen this receptor binds is unknown. Base qualities are not at hand, and no much larger clone is one base apart.

On the study overall, not on this receptor specifically: Compared with coincidental sharing between unrelated individuals, an excess of low generation-probability sequences was observed among out-of-frame TCR alpha sequences shared between twins. Fewer insertions were carried by abundant cord blood beta clonotypes; a weaker similar trend was observed in young adult naive repertoires, while no such trend was observed in memory repertoires. The excess sharing between twins in beta out-of-frame sequences was weaker because fewer shared sequences reduced the signal-to-noise ratio. In monozygotic twins, out-of-frame TCR alpha sharing was systematically underestimated by recombination models, although the models agreed with sharing between unrelated individuals. Invariant T cells such as MAIT and iNKT could partly confound zero-insertion analyses, although diverse VJ usage argued against such confounding for most clonotypes. Because the same donors could not be followed over many years, conclusions were based on cross-sectional statistical analysis.

The clonotype originates from a newborn girl in good health. The sample was cord blood.

The DNA reads TGTGCCAGCAGCCAGATAGGCCTTACAGATACGCAGTATTTT. It is translated as CASSQIGLTDTQYF. The chain was built from TRBV5-4 and TRBJ2-3; the D gene is not confidently resolved. The trim is 4 bases for V and 3 bases for J, with a gap of 12 bases between the germline ends. The CDR3 measures 14 amino acids from cysteine to phenylalanine. Only the CDR3 DNA stays, 42 bases, in frame from base 1. From the germline V gene (reference sequence), CDR1 is SGHNT and CDR2 is YYREEE.